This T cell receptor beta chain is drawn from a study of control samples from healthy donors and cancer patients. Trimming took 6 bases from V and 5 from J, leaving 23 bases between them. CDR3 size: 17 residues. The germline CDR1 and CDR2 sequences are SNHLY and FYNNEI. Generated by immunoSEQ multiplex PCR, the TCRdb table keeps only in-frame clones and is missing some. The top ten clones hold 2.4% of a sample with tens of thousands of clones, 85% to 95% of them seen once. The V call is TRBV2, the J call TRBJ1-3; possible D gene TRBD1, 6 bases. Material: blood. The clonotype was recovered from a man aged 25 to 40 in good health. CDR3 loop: CASRPRGLPPGRNTIYF. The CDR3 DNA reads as TGTGCCAGCAGGCCCAGGGGTCTCCCCCCGGGGAGAAACACCATATATTTT. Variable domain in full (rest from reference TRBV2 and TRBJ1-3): EPEVTQTPSHQVTQMGQEVILRCVPISNHLYFYWYRQILGQKVEFLVSFYNNEISEKSEIFDDQFSVERPDGSNFTLKIRSTKLEDSAMYFCASRPRGLPPGRNTIYFGEGSWLTVV.